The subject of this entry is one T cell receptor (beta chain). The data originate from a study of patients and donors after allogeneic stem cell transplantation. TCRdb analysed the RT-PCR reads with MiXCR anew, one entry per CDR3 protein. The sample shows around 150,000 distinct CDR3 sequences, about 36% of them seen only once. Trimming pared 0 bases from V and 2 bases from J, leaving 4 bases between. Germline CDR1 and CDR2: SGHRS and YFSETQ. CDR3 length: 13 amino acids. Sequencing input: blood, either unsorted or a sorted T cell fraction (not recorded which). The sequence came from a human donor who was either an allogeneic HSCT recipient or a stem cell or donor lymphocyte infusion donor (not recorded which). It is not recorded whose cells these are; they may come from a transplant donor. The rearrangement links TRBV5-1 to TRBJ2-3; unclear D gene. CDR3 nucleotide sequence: TGCGCCAGCAGCTTGGAACACACAGATACGCAGTATTTT. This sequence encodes CASSLEHTDTQYF.